These T cell receptor beta chains were read from a single sample in a study of CD8 T cells in ankylosing spondylitis. TCRdb fed the 5' RACE reads into MiXCR, producing one record per CDR3 protein. Of about 700,000 distinct CDR3 sequences in the sample, 15% to 20% were seen once. Material for sequencing was blood, either unsorted or a sorted T cell fraction (not recorded which). Receptors originate from a male donor with ankylosing spondylitis. The CDR3 runs from the conserved cysteine through the conserved F or W. Each record gives: CDR3 protein, CDR3 DNA, J gene, D gene, clone size, V gene, CDR3 length. D genes are given only for firm matches. Size is omitted from some rows. Given values are once, few, many or a class for expanded clones.

CDR3aa: CAISEQGAGSPLHF; CDR3nt: TGTGCCATCAGTGAGCAGGGGGCTGGTTCACCCCTCCACTTT; j_gene: TRBJ1-6; d_gene: TRBD1; abundance: -; v_gene: TRBV10-3; len: 14
CDR3aa: CASSSRTGPDEYTF; CDR3nt: TGTGCCAGCAGTTCCAGGACAGGGCCCGACGAGTACACCTTC; j_gene: TRBJ1-2; d_gene: TRBD1; abundance: -; v_gene: TRBV27; len: 14
CDR3aa: CASSLRDADTGELFF; CDR3nt: TGCGCCAGCAGCCTCAGGGATGCGGACACCGGGGAGCTGTTTTTT; j_gene: TRBJ2-2; d_gene: -; abundance: once; v_gene: TRBV5-1; len: 15
CDR3aa: CASSLVQGDGYTF; CDR3nt: TGCGCCAGCAGCTTGGTGCAGGGGGATGGCTACACCTTC; j_gene: TRBJ1-2; d_gene: TRBD1; abundance: many; v_gene: TRBV5-1; len: 13
CDR3aa: CASSDGGSNTDTQYF; CDR3nt: TGTGCCAGCAGCGACGGCGGTAGCAACACAGATACGCAGTATTTT; j_gene: TRBJ2-3; d_gene: -; abundance: -; v_gene: TRBV9; len: 15
CDR3aa: CASSLTSGVGEQFF; CDR3nt: TGTGCCAGCAGTTTGACTAGCGGGGTGGGGGAGCAGTTCTTC; j_gene: TRBJ2-1; d_gene: TRBD2; abundance: -; v_gene: TRBV27; len: 14
CDR3aa: CASRGSGQGHNEKLFF; CDR3nt: TGCGCCAGCAGAGGGAGCGGACAGGGCCATAATGAAAAACTGTTTTTT; j_gene: TRBJ1-4; d_gene: TRBD1; abundance: -; v_gene: TRBV10-2; len: 16
CDR3aa: CASSLRTSGGTGETQYF; CDR3nt: TGTGCCAGCAGCTTAAGGACTAGCGGGGGAACCGGGGAGACCCAGTACTTC; j_gene: TRBJ2-5; d_gene: TRBD2; abundance: -; v_gene: TRBV7-2; len: 17
CDR3aa: CASSPGQGGGKLFF; CDR3nt: TGTGCCAGCAGTCCGGGACAAGGGGGGGGAAAACTGTTTTTT; j_gene: TRBJ1-4; d_gene: -; abundance: few; v_gene: TRBV12-3/TRBV12-4; len: 14
CDR3aa: CASSPSSGNGGELFF; CDR3nt: TGTGCCAGCTCACCTTCAAGCGGGAACGGCGGGGAGCTGTTTTTT; j_gene: TRBJ2-2; d_gene: TRBD2; abundance: few; v_gene: TRBV18; len: 15
CDR3aa: CASSKKAQGAVGNTIYF; CDR3nt: TGTGCCAGCAGCAAAAAAGCCCAGGGGGCCGTTGGAAACACCATATATTTT; j_gene: TRBJ1-3; d_gene: TRBD1; abundance: few; v_gene: TRBV7-9; len: 17
CDR3aa: CASNQDFSGTDTQYF; CDR3nt: TGTGCCAGCAACCAGGACTTTTCCGGCACAGATACGCAGTATTTT; j_gene: TRBJ2-3; d_gene: -; abundance: -; v_gene: TRBV7-9; len: 15
CDR3aa: CATSVGSGADTQYF; CDR3nt: TGTGCCACCAGTGTGGGGAGTGGGGCAGATACGCAGTATTTT; j_gene: TRBJ2-3; d_gene: -; abundance: -; v_gene: TRBV24-1; len: 14
CDR3aa: CASSLNGRSATNEKLFF; CDR3nt: TGTGCCAGCAGCTTAAACGGCAGGTCGGCAACTAATGAAAAACTGTTTTTT; j_gene: TRBJ1-4; d_gene: -; abundance: few; v_gene: TRBV7-3; len: 17
CDR3aa: CASSPWKGGSTGELFF; CDR3nt: TGTGCCAGCAGCCCCTGGAAGGGGGGAAGTACCGGGGAGCTGTTTTTT; j_gene: TRBJ2-2; d_gene: -; abundance: many; v_gene: TRBV5-6; len: 16
CDR3aa: CASRSGGRVGGFEAFF; CDR3nt: TGTGCCAGCAGATCCGGTGGCAGGGTTGGAGGATTTGAAGCTTTCTTT; j_gene: TRBJ1-1; d_gene: -; abundance: few; v_gene: TRBV6-1; len: 16
CDR3aa: CASSLGSADTQYF; CDR3nt: TGCGCCAGCAGCTTGGGTAGCGCAGATACGCAGTATTTT; j_gene: TRBJ2-3; d_gene: -; abundance: many; v_gene: TRBV5-1; len: 13
CDR3aa: CGTDRGAGNTIYF; CDR3nt: TGTGGCACGGACAGGGGAGCTGGAAACACCATATATTTT; j_gene: TRBJ1-3; d_gene: TRBD1; abundance: -; v_gene: TRBV19; len: 13
CDR3aa: CSVELRGRRGNEQFF; CDR3nt: TGCAGCGTTGAATTGAGGGGAAGAAGGGGCAATGAGCAGTTCTTC; j_gene: TRBJ2-1; d_gene: -; abundance: many; v_gene: TRBV29-1; len: 15
CDR3aa: CASSYYITGELFF; CDR3nt: TGTGCCAGCAGTTACTACATCACCGGGGAGCTGTTTTTT; j_gene: TRBJ2-2; d_gene: -; abundance: -; v_gene: TRBV28; len: 13
CDR3aa: CSGETTGTGDEQFF; CDR3nt: TGCAGCGGGGAAACGACAGGGACGGGAGATGAGCAGTTCTTC; j_gene: TRBJ2-1; d_gene: -; abundance: few; v_gene: TRBV29-1; len: 14
CDR3aa: CSGKAGTPLEQYF; CDR3nt: TGCAGCGGGAAGGCGGGGACCCCTTTGGAGCAGTACTTC; j_gene: TRBJ2-7; d_gene: -; abundance: -; v_gene: TRBV29-1; len: 13
CDR3aa: CASREPAGNTIYF; CDR3nt: TGCGCCAGCAGAGAGCCGGCTGGAAACACCATATATTTT; j_gene: TRBJ1-3; d_gene: -; abundance: few; v_gene: TRBV10-2; len: 13
CDR3aa: CASRWGGSTDTQYF; CDR3nt: TGCGCCAGCAGATGGGGGGGGAGCACAGATACGCAGTATTTT; j_gene: TRBJ2-3; d_gene: TRBD2; abundance: -; v_gene: TRBV5-1; len: 14
CDR3aa: CASSLDGSQWETQYF; CDR3nt: TGTGCCAGCAGCTTGGACGGGAGTCAATGGGAGACCCAGTACTTC; j_gene: TRBJ2-5; d_gene: -; abundance: -; v_gene: TRBV7-2; len: 15
CDR3aa: CAISESGVPPYNEQFF; CDR3nt: TGTGCCATCAGTGAGTCGGGCGTCCCCCCCTACAATGAGCAGTTCTTC; j_gene: TRBJ2-1; d_gene: -; abundance: few; v_gene: TRBV10-3; len: 16
CDR3aa: CASSPRTGPESNYGYTF; CDR3nt: TGCGCCAGCAGCCCAAGGACAGGACCCGAGTCTAACTATGGCTACACCTTC; j_gene: TRBJ1-2; d_gene: TRBD1; abundance: -; v_gene: TRBV5-1; len: 17
CDR3aa: CASSLAGKGEAFF; CDR3nt: TGTGCCAGCAGTTTAGCGGGGAAGGGTGAAGCTTTCTTT; j_gene: TRBJ1-1; d_gene: -; abundance: few; v_gene: TRBV12-3/TRBV12-4; len: 13
CDR3aa: CASQGVYNEQFF; CDR3nt: TGCGCCAGCCAGGGAGTTTACAATGAGCAGTTCTTC; j_gene: TRBJ2-1; d_gene: -; abundance: -; v_gene: TRBV5-1; len: 12
CDR3aa: CASSQDLWDTQYF; CDR3nt: TGTGCCAGCAGCCAAGATCTTTGGGATACGCAGTATTTT; j_gene: TRBJ2-3; d_gene: -; abundance: -; v_gene: TRBV14; len: 13
CDR3aa: CASTTGQETQYF; CDR3nt: TGTGCCAGCACGACAGGACAAGAGACCCAGTACTTC; j_gene: TRBJ2-5; d_gene: -; abundance: -; v_gene: TRBV6-5; len: 12
CDR3aa: CASSQSRSYNSPLHF; CDR3nt: TGCGCCAGCAGCCAATCCCGCTCCTATAATTCACCCCTCCACTTT; j_gene: TRBJ1-6; d_gene: -; abundance: -; v_gene: TRBV4-1; len: 15
CDR3aa: CASSRRPGGAFF; CDR3nt: TGTGCCAGCAGCCGAAGGCCTGGTGGAGCTTTCTTT; j_gene: TRBJ1-1; d_gene: -; abundance: -; v_gene: TRBV6-2/TRBV6-3; len: 12
CDR3aa: CASSLPQGTQYF; CDR3nt: TGTGCCAGCAGCTTGCCCCAGGGGACCCAGTACTTC; j_gene: TRBJ2-5; d_gene: -; abundance: once; v_gene: TRBV11-3; len: 12
CDR3aa: CASSPSRTLTGGTQYF; CDR3nt: TGTGCCAGCAGTCCCTCCCGGACCCTTACGGGGGGTACGCAGTATTTT; j_gene: TRBJ2-3; d_gene: TRBD2; abundance: -; v_gene: TRBV6-2/TRBV6-3; len: 16
CDR3aa: CASSSPARETQYF; CDR3nt: TGTGCCAGCAGTTCTCCCGCGCGGGAGACCCAGTACTTC; j_gene: TRBJ2-5; d_gene: -; abundance: -; v_gene: TRBV27; len: 13
CDR3aa: CASSFPGQGSSNEQFF; CDR3nt: TGTGCCAGCAGTTTTCCGGGACAGGGGTCGTCCAATGAGCAGTTCTTC; j_gene: TRBJ2-1; d_gene: TRBD1; abundance: -; v_gene: TRBV12-3/TRBV12-4; len: 16
CDR3aa: CASSERTSGRAVF; CDR3nt: TGTGCCAGCAGTGAACGGACTAGCGGGAGGGCGGTCTTC; j_gene: TRBJ2-1; d_gene: TRBD2; abundance: -; v_gene: TRBV6-1; len: 13
CDR3aa: CASSQDPSHPQYF; CDR3nt: TGCGCCAGCAGCCAAGACCCGTCCCACCCGCAGTATTTT; j_gene: TRBJ2-3; d_gene: -; abundance: once; v_gene: TRBV4-1; len: 13
CDR3aa: CASSSSETNTGELFF; CDR3nt: TGTGCCAGCAGTTCGTCGGAAACGAACACCGGGGAGCTGTTTTTT; j_gene: TRBJ2-2; d_gene: -; abundance: -; v_gene: TRBV27; len: 15
CDR3aa: CASSFSRGGYYEQYF; CDR3nt: TGTGCCAGCAGTTTCAGCAGGGGGGGCTACTACGAGCAGTACTTC; j_gene: TRBJ2-7; d_gene: -; abundance: few; v_gene: TRBV28; len: 15
CDR3aa: CASSQGAMNTEAFF; CDR3nt: TGTGCCAGCAGCCAGGGGGCCATGAACACTGAAGCTTTCTTT; j_gene: TRBJ1-1; d_gene: -; abundance: -; v_gene: TRBV3-1; len: 14
CDR3aa: CASSLEGTQNTEAFF; CDR3nt: TGCGCCAGCAGCTTGGAGGGGACCCAGAACACTGAAGCTTTCTTT; j_gene: TRBJ1-1; d_gene: -; abundance: few; v_gene: TRBV5-1; len: 15
CDR3aa: CASRTGLGLSGYTF; CDR3nt: TGTGCCAGCAGGACAGGCCTAGGACTGAGTGGCTACACCTTC; j_gene: TRBJ1-2; d_gene: -; abundance: -; v_gene: TRBV6-2/TRBV6-3; len: 14
CDR3aa: CASSLLAGDRNEQFF; CDR3nt: TGTGCCAGCAGTTTACTAGCGGGAGATAGGAATGAGCAGTTCTTC; j_gene: TRBJ2-1; d_gene: TRBD2; abundance: -; v_gene: TRBV28; len: 15
CDR3aa: CSASLLEGSGANVLTF; CDR3nt: TGCAGTGCTAGTCTGCTAGAAGGCTCTGGGGCCAACGTCCTGACTTTC; j_gene: TRBJ2-6; d_gene: -; abundance: few; v_gene: TRBV20-1; len: 16
CDR3aa: CASSLGAGGRTEAFF; CDR3nt: TGCGCCAGCAGCTTGGGGGCAGGGGGCCGCACTGAAGCTTTCTTT; j_gene: TRBJ1-1; d_gene: TRBD1; abundance: few; v_gene: TRBV5-1; len: 15
CDR3aa: CATSDLNLGQGNTGELFF; CDR3nt: TGTGCCACCAGTGATTTGAATTTGGGGCAGGGGAACACCGGGGAGCTGTTTTTT; j_gene: TRBJ2-2; d_gene: -; abundance: -; v_gene: TRBV24-1; len: 18
CDR3aa: CSATYAGTANTGELFF; CDR3nt: TGCAGTGCCACATACGCCGGGACAGCGAACACCGGGGAGCTGTTTTTT; j_gene: TRBJ2-2; d_gene: TRBD1; abundance: -; v_gene: TRBV20-1; len: 16
CDR3aa: CASSRGQANTGELFF; CDR3nt: TGTGCCAGCAGTCGGGGACAGGCGAACACCGGGGAGCTGTTTTTT; j_gene: TRBJ2-2; d_gene: TRBD1; abundance: -; v_gene: TRBV12-3/TRBV12-4; len: 15
CDR3aa: CASSWGQDYEQYF; CDR3nt: TGCGCCAGCAGCTGGGGACAGGACTACGAGCAGTACTTC; j_gene: TRBJ2-7; d_gene: TRBD1; abundance: many; v_gene: TRBV5-1; len: 13
CDR3aa: CSASRGGVGNGNQPQHF; CDR3nt: TGCAGTGCTAGCCGGGGAGGGGTCGGTAATGGCAATCAGCCCCAGCATTTT; j_gene: TRBJ1-5; d_gene: -; abundance: many; v_gene: TRBV20-1; len: 17